This T cell receptor beta chain was sequenced during a study of CD8+CD57+ T cells in acquired aplastic anemia. Background on the study: Sorted CD4+ and CD8+ cells yielded about 3.1 ug of DNA on average.

The template used for profiling TCR beta VDJ and CDR3 was genomic DNA. TCRdb independently ran MiXCR on the reads; one entry per CDR3 protein. The data contain fewer than 300,000 distinct CDR3 sequences, about 80% of them singletons. On this clonotype itself: Its antigen is still unknown.

V lost 4 bases, J lost 6 bases, and 9 bases lay in between. This CDR3 has 12 residues. Germline V lookup: CDR1 SGHTA, CDR2 FQGTGA. The patients chosen for sequencing had shown expansion of CD8+CD57+ cells (detected by flow cytometry). Among the patients, all had severe acquired aplastic anemia. The study's findings and limits: Patients shared some 30 CD8+ CDR3 sequences with controls.

The source material was sorted CD4+, CD8+, or CD8+CD57+ T cells (not recorded which) from PBMCs. This TCR was sampled from a human donor with aplastic anemia. The rearrangement links TRBV7-3 to TRBJ1-2; D not resolved. The CDR3 loop is CASSSDSDGYTF. The CDR3 nucleotides read TGTGCCAGCAGCTCCGATTCAGATGGCTACACCTTC.